The rows below give T cell receptor beta chains drawn from one sample of a study of blood T cell repertoires in COVID-19. This table comes from immunoSEQ multiplex PCR, and its TCRdb copy is limited to in-frame clones, with some not included. The sample holds approximately 300,000 clones, around 84% seen once. Sequencing was done on a sample of PBMCs or T cells enriched from blood (not recorded which). These receptor sequences come from a man aged 25 to 45 who had recovered from COVID-19. The CDR3 runs from the conserved cysteine through the conserved F or W. The D gene is left open where the match is weak. Only part of the rows carry a size: once, few, many, or a class if the clone is expanded.

D gene	J gene	V gene	clone size	CDR3 protein	CDR3 DNA
.	TRBJ2-3	TRBV24-1	.	CATSDLGGSSTDTQYF	TGTGCCACCAGTGATTTGGGGGGGAGCAGCACAGATACGCAGTATTTT
.	TRBJ1-4	TRBV7-9	.	CASSLALGSIEKLFF	TGTGCCAGCAGCTTAGCGCTAGGAAGTATTGAAAAACTGTTTTTT
.	TRBJ1-5	TRBV2	.	CASSDYRENQPQHF	TGTGCCAGCAGTGATTACAGGGAGAATCAGCCCCAGCATTTT
TRBD1	TRBJ1-2	TRBV15	.	CATSEDRDYGYTF	TGTGCCACCAGCGAGGACAGGGACTATGGCTACACCTTC
.	TRBJ2-1	TRBV28	.	CASSLGAGEQFF	TGTGCCAGCAGTTTGGGGGCGGGTGAGCAGTTCTTC
.	TRBJ1-4	TRBV10-1	.	CASSESGSPNEKLFF	TGCGCCAGCAGTGAGTCGGGCAGTCCCAATGAAAAACTGTTTTTT
TRBD2	TRBJ2-6	TRBV7-2	.	CASSFWRRGSGANVLTF	TGTGCCAGCAGCTTTTGGCGGCGGGGGTCTGGGGCCAACGTCCTGACTTTC
.	TRBJ2-1	TRBV11-2	.	CASSSTGSSQFF	TGTGCCAGCAGCTCCACCGGGAGTTCGCAGTTCTTC
TRBD2	TRBJ2-1	TRBV2	.	CASSRGLAGVAEQFF	TGTGCCAGCAGCCGAGGACTAGCGGGAGTTGCTGAGCAGTTCTTC
TRBD1	TRBJ2-2	TRBV5-1	.	CASSQFDRAGGELFF	TGCGCCAGCAGCCAATTCGACAGGGCTGGCGGGGAGCTGTTTTTT
.	TRBJ2-7	TRBV5-1	.	CASSYSGVYEQYF	TGCGCCAGCAGCTACTCAGGGGTCTACGAGCAGTACTTC
TRBD1	TRBJ2-6	TRBV2	few	CASTPGQGAGANVLTF	TGTGCCAGTACCCCGGGACAGGGGGCTGGGGCCAACGTCCTGACTTTC
.	TRBJ2-1	TRBV10-3	.	CAIGGTSYNEQFF	TGTGCCATCGGAGGAACCAGTTACAATGAGCAGTTCTTC
TRBD2	TRBJ2-5	TRBV5-1	.	CASSFIRGDPTQYF	TGCGCCAGCAGCTTTATCCGGGGGGATCCGACCCAGTACTTC
TRBD1	TRBJ1-6	TRBV6-5	.	CASSRDRLNSPLHF	TGTGCCAGCAGTAGGGACAGATTAAATTCACCCCTCCACTTT
.	TRBJ2-7	TRBV18	.	CASSPPAREQYF	TGTGCCAGCTCACCACCGGCGCGGGAGCAGTACTTC
TRBD1	TRBJ2-6	TRBV5-1	.	CAASIYWDRGPPGANVLTF	TGCGCCGCCAGCATATACTGGGACAGGGGACCCCCTGGGGCCAACGTCCTGACTTTC
TRBD1	TRBJ2-5	TRBV30	once	CAWSRGQGRWETQYF	TGTGCCTGGAGCCGCGGACAGGGGAGATGGGAGACCCAGTACTTC
.	TRBJ1-4	TRBV19	.	CASSIWLSSNEKLFF	TGTGCCAGTAGTATATGGCTGTCATCTAATGAAAAACTGTTTTTT
TRBD2	TRBJ2-2	TRBV7-2	.	CASSSYSGGQTGELFF	TGTGCCAGCAGCTCTTATAGCGGGGGACAGACCGGGGAGCTGTTTTTT
.	TRBJ2-1	TRBV18	.	CASSRVDRRGYNEQFF	TGTGCCAGCTCACGAGTGGACAGAAGGGGCTACAATGAGCAGTTCTTC
.	TRBJ2-7	TRBV30	.	CAWSVGSGTGGDF	.
TRBD2	TRBJ2-2	TRBV6-5	.	CASNLLAGNTGELFF	TGTGCCAGCAATTTACTAGCGGGGAACACCGGGGAGCTGTTTTTT
TRBD1	TRBJ1-1	TRBV7-6	.	CASSEGTGVGAFF	TGTGCCAGCAGCGAAGGGACAGGGGTTGGAGCTTTCTTT
TRBD1	TRBJ1-4	TRBV4-1	.	CASSQDRGQVIEKLFF	TGCGCCAGCAGCCAAGATCGGGGACAGGTGATTGAAAAACTGTTTTTT
TRBD1	TRBJ1-6	TRBV11-2	.	CASSPGQFNSPLHF	TGTGCCAGCAGCCCGGGACAGTTTAATTCACCCCTCCACTTT
.	TRBJ1-5	TRBV28	.	CASSWTRNGNQPQHF	TGTGCCAGCAGCTGGACTAGGAATGGCAATCAGCCCCAGCATTTT
TRBD2	TRBJ2-3	TRBV5-1	.	CASSLGRGTSGPYGPTDTQYF	TGCGCCAGCAGCTTGGGTAGGGGGACTAGCGGGCCCTACGGGCCCACAGATACGCAGTATTTT
TRBD1	TRBJ2-7	TRBV7-2	.	CASSSWGTGGAGEQYF	TGTGCCAGCAGCTCCTGGGGGACAGGGGGCGCGGGAGAGCAGTACTTC